This T cell receptor beta chain comes out of a study of cytomegalovirus exposure and HLA in healthy donors. Study background: The same platform was used for the roughly 120 validation repertoires and the roughly 670 first-cohort repertoires, a later analysis reported.

Broader study findings: A subsequent analysis found that TCR clusters from the first cohort also tended to co-occur in the roughly 120 validation repertoires, with 94% of cluster scores above 0. As confirmed in vitro, a few CMV-associated chains were specific for CMV antigens. It was approximately 150 TCR beta chains that were listed as cytomegalovirus-associated.

As for this clone: Its antigen remains unidentified.

The assay was immunoSEQ multiplex PCR, and TCRdb's table has in-frame clones only and misses some. The sample lists under 65,000 clones, more than 70% occurring once. This CDR3 comprises 15 residues. CDR1 and CDR2 (germline): KGHSH, LQKENI. J gave up 1 base and V 2 bases, and 1 base lay outside the gene matches. The sequence was obtained from a woman between 18 and 29 years old in good health and CMV-seropositive. V is TRBV18 and J is TRBJ1-1; 10 bases map to TRBD1. The material sequenced was PBMCs. Written as DNA, the CDR3 is TGTGCCAGCTCACCAGGGGACAGGGGGAACACTGAAGCTTTCTTT. Encoded protein: CASSPGDRGNTEAFF. The complete variable domain, with remaining parts taken from reference TRBV18 and TRBJ1-1, reads NAGVMQNPRHLVRRRGQEARLRCSPMKGHSHVYWYRQLPEEGLKFMVYLQKENIIDESGMPKERFSAEFPKEGPSILRIQQVVRGDSAAYFCASSPGDRGNTEAFFGQGTRLTVV.